Listed below are T cell receptor beta chains from one sample, sequenced in a study of blood T cell repertoires in COVID-19. Using immunoSEQ multiplex PCR, the repertoire was profiled, and TCRdb retains in-frame clones only, with some absent. The table has 150,000 or so clones, approximately 86% seen once. The sample was peripheral blood. These receptors came from a woman aged 40 to 55 with active or convalescent COVID-19. Both conserved end residues are part of each CDR3. The D gene is left open where the match is weak. Only some rows state a clone size, as once, few, many or a class for expanded clones.

v_gene	abundance	j_gene	d_gene	len	CDR3nt	CDR3aa
TRBV9	.	TRBJ1-5	.	14	TGTGCCAGCAGCGTAGACGGTAGCAATCAGCCCCAGCATTTT	CASSVDGSNQPQHF
TRBV10-3	.	TRBJ1-3	.	14	TGTGCCATCAGGGATACAGGGTACGGAAACACCATATATTTT	CAIRDTGYGNTIYF
TRBV13	once	TRBJ1-6	.	16	TGTGCCAGCAACATCCTGTACAGCTCCTATAATTCACCCCTCCACTTT	CASNILYSSYNSPLHF
TRBV7-2	.	TRBJ2-1	TRBD2	17	TGTGCCAGCGTCCTGCTTAGCGGGAGGGCCTCCTACAATGAGCAGTTCTTC	CASVLLSGRASYNEQFF
TRBV6-4	.	TRBJ1-5	.	13	TGTGCCAGCAGTGCTCAGGGTAATCAGCCCCAGCATTTT	CASSAQGNQPQHF
TRBV28	.	TRBJ2-7	TRBD2	14	TGTGCCAGCACCGAGTCTAGCGGGGGATACGAGCAGTACTTC	CASTESSGGYEQYF
TRBV27	.	TRBJ2-3	TRBD2	17	TGTGCCAGCAGCTTACTCACTAGCGGGAGGGGCCCAGATACGCAGTATTTT	CASSLLTSGRGPDTQYF
TRBV19	.	TRBJ1-2	TRBD1	14	TGTGCCAGTAGCACAGGGGATTCCCCCTATGGCTACACCTTC	CASSTGDSPYGYTF
TRBV5-1	.	TRBJ2-5	.	13	TGCGCCAGCAGCTTAGGGGGTGGGGAGACCCAGTACTTC	CASSLGGGETQYF
TRBV19	.	TRBJ2-7	TRBD1	15	TGTGCCAGTAGTCTCGGGACAGGGGGAACCTACGAGCAGTACTTC	CASSLGTGGTYEQYF
TRBV7-6	.	TRBJ2-7	TRBD2	15	TGTGCCAGCAGCCGCGAGCGGGGGGGCCAGTACGAGCAGTACTTC	CASSRERGGQYEQYF
TRBV24-1	.	TRBJ2-1	TRBD2	14	TGTGCCACCAGTGATTCGGGAGGGATGGATGAGCAGTTCTTC	CATSDSGGMDEQFF
TRBV10-3	.	TRBJ1-2	TRBD1	13	TGTGCCATCAGTGAGGGACAGGTCCGTGGCTACACCTTC	CAISEGQVRGYTF
TRBV13	.	TRBJ2-1	TRBD2	18	TGTGCCAGCAGCTTTAGCTACGGGGGGGAGGCGTTCTACGATGAGCAGTTCTTC	CASSFSYGGEAFYDEQFF